The 16 T cell receptor beta chains in this list originate from one sample, sequenced in a study of cytomegalovirus exposure and HLA in healthy donors. This PCR relied on a set of 60 Vbeta primers and 13 Jbeta primers. Libraries were prepared by immunoSEQ multiplex PCR; TCRdb keeps only in-frame clonotypes and omits some of them. Here the sample spans approximately 110,000 clones, over 75% being singletons. The sequenced material came from PBMCs. Receptors originate from a woman aged 18-29 years in good health and CMV-seronegative.

The chain joins TRBV19 to TRBJ1-1; weak D call: TRBD1 (6 bases). The CDR3 spans 16 residues. Per germline, CDR1 LNHDA and CDR2 SQIVND (reference sequence). Trimming pared 6 bases from V and 3 bases from J, leaving 20 bases between. CDR3 residues: CASSPHGGPMHTEAFF. In DNA, the CDR3 is TGTGCCAGTAGCCCACACGGGGGGCCGATGCACACTGAAGCTTTCTTT.

The rearrangement joins TRBV7-9 to TRBJ2-1; a possible D gene is TRBD2 (6 bases). The CDR3 totals 14 residues. The V gene's germline CDR1 is SEHNR and CDR2 FQNEAQ (reference sequence). Trimming took 5 bases from V and 6 from J, leaving 14 bases between them. CDR3 region: CASSPTGTPNEQFF. CDR3 coding DNA: TGTGCCAGCAGCCCTACCGGGACTCCCAATGAGCAGTTCTTC.

The CDR3 coding sequence is TGTGCCAGCAGCTTATGGCGGGATACGCAGTATTTT. Its protein is CASSLWRDTQYF. J is TRBJ2-3 and V is TRBV7-2; D is unclear. CDR1 SGHTA and CDR2 FQGNSA come from the germline V gene. This CDR3 is 12 amino acids long. The ends were cut back, 2 bases at V and 6 bases at J, with 6 bases in the middle.

This clone was detected a few times. The chain joins TRBV27 to TRBJ1-4, with 9 bases identical to TRBD1. The germline V gene has CDR1 MNHEY and CDR2 SMNVEV (reference sequence). The trim removed 8 bases at V and 4 bases at J, leaving 14 bases unmatched. The CDR3 runs to 17 residues. DNA for the CDR3: TGTGCCAGCGCACGTCGGACAGGGGCTAGAGGTAATGAAAAACTGTTTTTT. Its translation is CASARRTGARGNEKLFF. The entire variable domain, with the rest obtained from reference TRBV27 and TRBJ1-4, is as follows: EAQVTQNPRYLITVTGKKLTVTCSQNMNHEYMSWYRQDPGLGLRQIYYSMNVEVTDKGDVPEGYKVSRKEKRNFPLILESPSPNQTSLYFCASARRTGARGNEKLFFGSGTQLSVL.

The gene calls are TRBV7-9 and TRBJ1-6, with D possibly being TRBD1 (5 bases). This CDR3 has 13 residues. Deletions cut 5 bases from V and 9 bases from J, with 11 bases between. Germline CDR1 SEHNR, CDR2 FQNEAQ (reference sequence). The CDR3 DNA is TGTGCCAGCAGCGAGGACAACTTTTCACCCCTCCACTTT. This gives the protein CASSEDNFSPLHF.

The V gene is TRBV6-1, the J gene TRBJ2-3; 10 bases agree with TRBD2. V gave up 2 bases and J gave up 6 bases; unmatched junction bases: 8. Per germline, CDR1 MNHNS and CDR2 SASEGT. This CDR3 is built from 16 residues. As DNA, the CDR3 is TGTGCCAGCAGTGAAATGACTAGCGGGCCTTGGGATACGCAGTATTTT. It is translated as CASSEMTSGPWDTQYF.

The chain employs TRBV7-2 and TRBJ1-1; 7 positions match TRBD1. The CDR3 spans 17 residues. Germline V gene lookup returns CDR1 SGHTA and CDR2 FQGNSA. The ends lost 2 bases at V and 1 base at J; junction bases unmatched: 10. The CDR3 is CASSLRSPRGANTEAFF. As DNA, the CDR3 is TGTGCCAGCAGCTTAAGGAGTCCCAGGGGGGCGAACACTGAAGCTTTCTTT.

The CDR3 loop reads CASSETGDPQPQHF. In nucleotides, the CDR3 is TGTGCCAGCAGTGAAACGGGGGACCCCCAGCCCCAGCATTTT. V usage is TRBV6-1 and J usage is TRBJ1-5, with D perhaps matching TRBD1 (5 bases). Trimming shortened V by 2 bases and J by 7 bases, and 12 bases separated the two germline ends. The CDR3 spans 14 residues. Germline V gives CDR1 MNHNS, CDR2 SASEGT.

The chain joins TRBV5-6 to TRBJ1-2, with 10 bases aligning to TRBD1. Germline V CDR1 and CDR2: SGHDT, YYEEEE. The CDR3 is 14 residues long. V shed 5 bases and J 7 bases; nucleotides not matched to a gene: 8. The CDR3, as DNA: TGTGCCAGCAGGATGGGACAGGGGATAAGTGGCTACACCTTC. Translated, it gives CASRMGQGISGYTF.

The chain links TRBV11-2 to TRBJ2-7, with TRBD2 matching 7 bases. Germline values: CDR1 SGHAT, CDR2 FQNNGV. CDR3 length equals 14 residues. Trimming cost V 6 bases and J 5 bases; bases outside gene matches: 10. CDR3 bases: TGTGCCAGCAGGTATAGGCGGGAGCGCCACGAGCAGTACTTC. Protein: CASRYRRERHEQYF. The whole variable domain, remainder taken from reference TRBV11-2 and TRBJ2-7, is EAGVAQSPRYKIIEKRQSVAFWCNPISGHATLYWYQQILGQGPKLLIQFQNNGVVDDSQLPKDRFSAERLKGVDSTLKIQPAKLEDSAVYLCASRYRRERHEQYFGPGTRLTVT.

The V and J genes are TRBV27 and TRBJ2-3; D gene ambiguous. Germline V lookup: CDR1 MNHEY, CDR2 SMNVEV (reference sequence). V lost 1 base, J lost 4 bases, and 3 bases lay in between. This CDR3 spans 12 amino acids. The CDR3 region has the DNA TGTGCCAGCAGTTTATTCGCAGATACGCAGTATTTT. Protein: CASSLFADTQYF.

This chain joins TRBV6-4 and TRBJ1-1; 10 bases are a match to TRBD1. The V gene's germline CDR1 is MRHNA and CDR2 SNTAGT. After removal of 6 bases from V and 7 bases from J, the junction contained 5 bases not matched to a gene. This CDR3 comprises 13 residues. The DNA for the CDR3 is TGTGCCAGCAGCGGACGGACAGGGGGTGAAGCTTTCTTT. This codes for CASSGRTGGEAFF.

The chain combines TRBV29-1 with TRBJ1-2, with 8 bases fitting TRBD1. CDR3 size: 12 residues. V lost 6 bases to trimming and J lost 4 bases; unmatched junction nucleotides: 4. The germline CDR1 and CDR2 sequences are SQVTM and ANQGSEA. DNA of the CDR3: TGCAGCGTCATGGACAGGGCCTATGGCTACACCTTC. It translates to CSVMDRAYGYTF.

CDR3 region: CASTLIAGGDEQFF. The DNA for the CDR3 is TGTGCCAGCACATTAATAGCGGGAGGGGATGAGCAGTTCTTC. The genes are TRBV2 and TRBJ2-1; 11 bases agree with TRBD2. Trimming at V came to 7 bases and at J to 8 bases, leaving 7 bases not matched to a gene. There are 14 residues in the CDR3. CDR1 and CDR2 from the germline V gene are SNHLY and FYNNEI.

The V call is TRBV5-5, the J call TRBJ2-1; D remains unclear. V lost 3 bases and J 8 bases, leaving 15 bases between the germline ends. Germline-derived CDR1 and CDR2 are SGHKS and YYEKEE (reference sequence). The CDR3 runs 14 residues. This chain's CDR3 is CASSSRPGEDEQFF. CDR3 bases: TGTGCCAGCAGCTCCCGGCCCGGCGAGGATGAGCAGTTCTTC. Filled out from reference TRBV5-5 and TRBJ2-1, the complete variable domain reads DAGVTQSPTHLIKTRGQQVTLRCSPISGHKSVSWYQQVLGQGPQFIFQYYEKEERGRGNFPDRFSARQFPNYSSELNVNALLLGDSALYLCASSSRPGEDEQFFGPGTRLTVL.

The V and J genes are TRBV6-1 and TRBJ1-3, with TRBD1 as a possible D gene (6 bases). The V gene lost 5 bases and the J gene lost 3 bases, with 14 bases spanning the gap. The germline CDR1 and CDR2 sequences are MNHNS and SASEGT. The CDR3 extends over 15 amino acids. The CDR3 is CASSIQGVIGNTIYF. The CDR3 DNA follows: TGTGCCAGCAGTATACAGGGAGTAATTGGAAACACCATATATTTT.